This TCR beta chain comes out of a study of sequential checkpoint blockade in melanoma. Across the study: Some 90 pretreatment tumor DNA samples were TCRβ immunosequenced. Roughly 22 patients had matched tumor biopsies before treatment and at week 13 after nivolumab or ipilimumab alone.

As to treatment: randomized to nivolumab then ipilimumab (arm A) or the reverse (arm B). This clone showed up just a few times. V shed 3 bases and J shed 0 bases, with 14 bases lying between them. Germline loops: CDR1 SGHNT, CDR2 YENEEA. CDR3 length: 16 amino acids. TCRdb's table, derived via immunoSEQ multiplex PCR, lists solely in-frame clones and lacks some. Of roughly 5,100 clones listed, less than 20% are singletons. This sample comprised tumor tissue (inferred from file names), obtained from a patient given nivolumab and ipilimumab in sequence. This sequence was found in a human donor with melanoma. This chain uses TRBV11-3 with TRBJ2-5; D perhaps matches TRBD2 (6 bases). CDR3 region: CASSLEGWRNQETQYF. Written as DNA, the CDR3 is TGTGCCAGCAGCTTGGAGGGTTGGCGGAACCAAGAGACCCAGTACTTC.